The entry that follows covers one T cell receptor beta chain sequence. Its antigen is unknown. V lost 3 bases, J lost 0 bases, and 6 bases lay in between. This CDR3 comprises 13 residues. Germline CDR1 MNHEY, CDR2 SMNVEV (reference sequence). Measured with immunoSEQ multiplex PCR; TCRdb has only the in-frame clones, and not every one. Here the sample spans over 30,000 clones, 66% being singletons. The sample originates from a study of monozygotic twins with cystic fibrosis. Study details: Libraries were built from approximately 3 micrograms of fragmented DNA using approximately 16 PCR cycles.

Study-level findings and limits: Unrelated CF individuals shared fewer identical clonotypes than monozygotic CF twins. V usage most resembled the co-twin in 13 of 16 pairs.

The sample comprised blood. The gene calls are TRBV27 and TRBJ2-7; D unclear. The origin of this receptor is a girl aged 5-17 years with cystic fibrosis. CDR3 loop: CASSFQSSYEQYF. The CDR3 DNA sequence: TGTGCCAGCAGTTTCCAGAGCTCCTACGAGCAGTACTTC.